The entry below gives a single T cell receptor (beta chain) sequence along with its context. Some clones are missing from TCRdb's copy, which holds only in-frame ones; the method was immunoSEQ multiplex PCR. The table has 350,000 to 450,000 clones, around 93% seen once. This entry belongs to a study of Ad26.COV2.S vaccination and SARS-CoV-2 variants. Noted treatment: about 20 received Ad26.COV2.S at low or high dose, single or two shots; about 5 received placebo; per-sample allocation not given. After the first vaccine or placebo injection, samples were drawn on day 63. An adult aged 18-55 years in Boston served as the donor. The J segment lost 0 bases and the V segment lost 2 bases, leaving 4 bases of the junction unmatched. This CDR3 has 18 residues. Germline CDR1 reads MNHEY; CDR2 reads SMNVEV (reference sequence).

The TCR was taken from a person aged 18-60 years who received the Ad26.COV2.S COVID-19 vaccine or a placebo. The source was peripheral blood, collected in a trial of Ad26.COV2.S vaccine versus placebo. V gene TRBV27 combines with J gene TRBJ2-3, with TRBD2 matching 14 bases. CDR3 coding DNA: TGTGCCAGCAGTTTAGGACTAGCGGGGGGATCTAGCACAGATACGCAGTATTTT. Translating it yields CASSLGLAGGSSTDTQYF.